This T cell receptor (beta chain) stems from a study of blood T cell repertoires in COVID-19. Whole-study context: Sites across the United States, Italy and Spain contributed samples from acute and convalescent COVID-19. PBMCs, B-cell-depleted T cells, or T cells were the source of the cDNA or gDNA that made up the material.

Trimming left V 2 bases short and J 2 bases short, with 6 bases between. From germline, CDR1 is KGHSH and CDR2 LQKENI. This CDR3 is built from 13 residues. In the study's own analysis: Amplification of reference gene primers was used by the study to estimate nucleated cell counts. The table came from immunoSEQ multiplex PCR; TCRdb's copy has only in-frame clones and leaves some out. The V and J calls and clone size are taken from that table; D and trimming were inferred from the DNA. The repertoire holds about 120,000 clones, about four fifths seen once, with over 3% in the top ten. The chain has TRBV18 and TRBJ2-5; unclear D gene. Specimen: PBMCs or T cells enriched from blood (not recorded which). The clonotype originates from a woman in her 30s who had recovered from COVID-19. The chain's CDR3 is CASSPVVQETQYF. CDR3 nucleotides: TGTGCCAGCTCACCAGTCGTACAAGAGACCCAGTACTTC.